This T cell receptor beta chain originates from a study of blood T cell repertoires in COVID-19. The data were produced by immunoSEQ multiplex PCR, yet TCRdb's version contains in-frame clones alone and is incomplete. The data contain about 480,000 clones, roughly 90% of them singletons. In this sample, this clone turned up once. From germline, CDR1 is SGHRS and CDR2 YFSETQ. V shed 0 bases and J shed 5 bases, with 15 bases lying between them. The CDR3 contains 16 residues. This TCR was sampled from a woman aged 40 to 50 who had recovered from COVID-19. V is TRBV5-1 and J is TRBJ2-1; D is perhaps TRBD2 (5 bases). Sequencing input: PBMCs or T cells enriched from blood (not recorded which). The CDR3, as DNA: TGCGCCAGCAGCTTGGGGACTGCCCTGCAAAACAATGAGCAGTTCTTC. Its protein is CASSLGTALQNNEQFF.